The 3 T cell receptor beta chains presented below share a single source sample, sequenced in a study of CXCR3-negative and CXCR3-positive naive CD8 T cells. Study observations and caveats: The study found more hydrophobic TRB CDR3s in CXCR3-positive naive cells than in CXCR3-negative naive cells.

For these receptors, no antigen is known. Via 5' RACE with UMI labels, TRB cDNA libraries were prepared. TCRdb reprocessed the 5' RACE reads and keeps a single row for each CDR3 protein, giving no DNA. The sample table sets out around 63,000 distinct CDR3 sequences. Source material: naive CXCR3+ CD8+ T cells from blood. Subset noted: CD45RO-CCR7+CD27+CD95- naive CD8+ T cells expressing CXCR3 (TNR3+). These receptors all stem from a human donor in good health. Some clones in this sample may be carry-over from other donors' samples.

The chain combines TRBV19 with TRBJ2-7; the D call of TRBD2 rests on TCRdb alone, since no DNA is present to check it. CDR1 is LNHDA, CDR2 SQIVND, per germline (reference sequence). This CDR3 has 14 amino acids. CDR3 residues: CASRPASGSYEQYF.

The rearrangement uses TRBV29-1 and TRBJ2-3; the TCRdb call, TRBD2, lacks DNA for checking. Germline values: CDR1 SQVTM, CDR2 ANQGSEA. This CDR3 is 14 amino acids long. CDR3: CSVVPGLEGDTQYF.

The rearrangement links TRBV11-2 to TRBJ2-5; TCRdb calls TRBD2, which cannot be checked without DNA. Germline V lookup: CDR1 SGHAT, CDR2 FQNNGV. There are 17 residues in the CDR3. Here the CDR3 reads CASSLEAAGDIRETQYF.